Below, 20 T cell receptor beta chains from the same sample are listed, as sequenced in a study of STAT5B mutations in CD4+ large granular lymphocyte leukemia. TCRdb's copy holds only in-frame clones and misses some; the assay was immunoSEQ multiplex PCR. Of about 40,000 clones listed, about four fifths are singletons. Sequencing was carried out using CD4+ T cells from blood buffy coats. Receptors originate from a human donor in good health.

The genes are TRBV4-3 and TRBJ1-1, with D maybe TRBD1 (5 bases). V lost 0 bases to trimming and J lost 8 bases, with 16 bases between them. Germline V CDR1 and CDR2: LGHNA, YSLEER. The CDR3 extends over 15 amino acids. The CDR3 bases are TGCGCCAGCAGCCAAGATTATCAGGGTAGGGCAGAAGCTTTCTTT. It translates to CASSQDYQGRAEAFF.

This sequence joins TRBV6-1 and TRBJ2-1; 9 bases align to TRBD2. Germline CDR1 MNHNS, CDR2 SASEGT. This CDR3 comprises 17 residues. V trimming: 1 base; J trimming: 4 bases; junction bases outside the gene matches: 8. This CDR3 is CASSEESASGKYNEQFF. In DNA form, the CDR3 reads TGTGCCAGCAGTGAAGAGTCGGCTAGCGGGAAATACAATGAGCAGTTCTTC.

This sequence joins TRBV5-1 and TRBJ1-2; possibly TRBD1 for D (6 bases). The CDR3 spans 15 residues. CDR1 is SGHRS and CDR2 is YFSETQ in the germline V gene. V was shortened by 4 bases and J by 4 bases, with 17 bases between the two germline ends. CDR3 residues: CASSPVVGRGYGYTF. The DNA of the CDR3 is TGCGCCAGCAGCCCGGTAGTGGGCAGGGGCTATGGCTACACCTTC.

The chain uses TRBV12-2 and TRBJ2-1; TRBD1, the table's D call, lacks a check against the DNA. TRBV12-2 constitutes a pseudogene. This CDR3 has 14 amino acids. The CDR3 loop reads CASRPTGGAAEQFF. The CDR3 nucleotides read TGTGCAAGTCGACCCACAGGGGGCGCGGCTGAGCAGTTCTTC.

V and J are TRBV18 and TRBJ2-7; D not resolved. V was pared by 0 bases and J by 2 bases, with 11 bases between. This CDR3 has 15 amino acids. Per the germline V gene, CDR1 is KGHSH and CDR2 is LQKENI. The DNA for the CDR3 is TGTGCCAGCTCACCACCGAACACATACCCCTACGAGCAGTACTTC. This encodes CASSPPNTYPYEQYF.

The chain carries TRBV28 and TRBJ1-1, with D possibly TRBD1 on 6 matching bases. The CDR3 is 13 amino acids. V shed 5 bases and J shed 6 bases, with 13 bases lying between them. Germline V gene sequence: CDR1 MDHEN, CDR2 SYDVKM. CDR3 DNA: TGTGCCAGCAGTGACCCGCGGGGGCCTGAAGCTTTCTTT. As protein: CASSDPRGPEAFF.

The gene calls are TRBV28 and TRBJ1-5; D is unresolved. This CDR3 is 11 amino acids long. The ends were cut back, 4 bases at V and 7 bases at J, with 5 bases in the middle. Germline CDR1 is MDHEN and CDR2 is SYDVKM. The DNA of the CDR3 is TGTGCCAGCAGTTCGGACCAGCCCCAGCATTTT. Translated, it gives CASSSDQPQHF.

This clone was detected a few times. The V call is TRBV7-9, the J call TRBJ1-2; 9 bases agree with TRBD1. The junction had 6 bases not matched to a gene; V was cut back by 4 bases and J by 6 bases. From germline, CDR1 is SEHNR and CDR2 FQNEAQ (reference sequence). The CDR3 runs 14 residues. In nucleotides, the CDR3 is TGTGCCAGCAGCTCCCACAGGGGGCTGGATGGCTACACCTTC. It encodes CASSSHRGLDGYTF.

V is TRBV9 and J is TRBJ1-2; 9 nucleotides agree with TRBD1. V dropped 4 bases and J dropped 8; count of bases not matched to a gene: 6. Germline lookup yields CDR1 SGDLS and CDR2 YYNGEE. This CDR3 has 13 amino acids. The CDR3 DNA is TGTGCCAGCAGCCCACAGGGGGCGCAGGGCTACACCTTC. Encoded protein: CASSPQGAQGYTF.

The chain recombines TRBV29-1 with TRBJ1-3; D call uncertain. The germline V and J ends were trimmed by 3 bases and 2 bases, with 8 bases remaining between them. The CDR3 length is 13 residues. Germline-derived CDR1 and CDR2 are SQVTM and ANQGSEA. CDR3 nucleotides: TGCAGCGTTGACAGCGGAGCTGGAAACACCATATATTTT. Protein product: CSVDSGAGNTIYF.

The CDR3 nucleotides read TGCGCCAGCAGCCAAGCGGGCACAGATACGCAGTATTTT. This sequence encodes CASSQAGTDTQYF. V gene TRBV4-3 combines with J gene TRBJ2-3; no clear D gene. The CDR3 contains 13 residues. CDR1 is LGHNA, CDR2 YSLEER, per germline. The V end was cut by 1 base, the J end by 1 base, with 3 bases between.

The genes are TRBV18 and TRBJ1-2; tentative D call: TRBD1 (5 bases). The germline V and J ends were trimmed by 0 bases and 2 bases, with 13 bases remaining between them. Germline V gene lookup returns CDR1 KGHSH and CDR2 LQKENI. The CDR3 sequence is 16 residues long. The CDR3 region is CASSPPAQGNNYGYTF. The CDR3 DNA is TGTGCCAGCTCACCACCGGCCCAGGGTAACAACTATGGCTACACCTTC.

V gene TRBV5-4 combines with J gene TRBJ2-7; D unresolved. V lost 0 bases, J lost 4 bases, and 8 bases lay in between. The CDR3 sequence is 13 residues long. Germline loops: CDR1 SGHNT, CDR2 YYREEE (reference sequence). CDR3 sequence reads: CASSLDWVYEQYF. DNA for the CDR3: TGTGCCAGCAGCTTGGATTGGGTTTACGAGCAGTACTTC. The whole variable domain, remainder taken from reference TRBV5-4 and TRBJ2-7, is ETGVTQSPTHLIKTRGQQVTLRCSSQSGHNTVSWYQQALGQGPQFIFQYYREEENGRGNFPPRFSGLQFPNYSSELNVNALELDDSALYLCASSLDWVYEQYFGPGTRLTVT.

The chain joins TRBV11-3 to TRBJ2-1, with 11 bases lining up with TRBD2. The J segment lost 6 bases and the V segment lost 6 bases, leaving 7 bases of the junction unmatched. Per the germline V gene, CDR1 is SGHNT and CDR2 is YENEEA. The CDR3 is 15 amino acids. This CDR3 reads CASRVAGGPINEQFF. The CDR3 region has the DNA TGTGCCAGCAGAGTAGCGGGAGGGCCTATCAATGAGCAGTTCTTC. The variable domain in full, with the rest retrieved from reference TRBV11-3 and TRBJ2-1, is EAGVVQSPRYKIIEKKQPVAFWCNPISGHNTLYWYLQNLGQGPELLIRYENEEAVDDSQLPKDRFSAERLKGVDSTLKIQPAELGDSAVYLCASRVAGGPINEQFFGPGTRLTVL.

The genes are TRBV27 and TRBJ2-3; 8 bases align to TRBD2. V was clipped by 7 bases and J by 4 bases; unmatched bases: 13. The CDR3 totals 16 residues. Germline CDR1 MNHEY, CDR2 SMNVEV (reference sequence). The CDR3 loop reads CASKHRGGLSADTQYF. The CDR3 bases are TGTGCCAGCAAACATCGGGGGGGCTTGTCGGCAGATACGCAGTATTTT.

V is TRBV15 and J is TRBJ1-5, with 8 bases that match TRBD1. Per the germline V gene, CDR1 is LNHNV and CDR2 is YYDKDF (reference sequence). J lost 6 bases, V lost 5 bases, and 3 bases had no gene match. The CDR3 is made up of 13 amino acids. The CDR3 coding sequence is TGTGCCACCAGCGCAGGGGGCGGTCAGCCCCAGCATTTT. Translated: CATSAGGGQPQHF.

V and J are TRBV4-1 and TRBJ1-6, with 8 bases aligning to TRBD1. This CDR3 is built from 15 residues. Germline V gene lookup returns CDR1 MGHRA and CDR2 YSYEKL. V was clipped by 5 bases and J by 8 bases; unmatched bases: 8. The chain's CDR3 is CASSSWTGKDSPLHF. The CDR3 nucleotides read TGCGCCAGCAGCTCCTGGACAGGGAAGGATTCACCCCTCCACTTT.

This chain uses TRBV4-1 with TRBJ2-7, with TRBD1 matching 9 bases. The CDR3 totals 14 residues. J was trimmed by 4 bases and V by 3 bases; bases with no gene match: 4. Germline lookup yields CDR1 MGHRA and CDR2 YSYEKL. CDR3 amino acids: CASSQGTGPYEQYF. The CDR3 coding sequence is TGCGCCAGCAGCCAGGGGACAGGGCCATACGAGCAGTACTTC.

This chain uses TRBV18 with TRBJ2-5; a weak D match, TRBD2 (6 bases). The germline gives CDR1 KGHSH, CDR2 LQKENI. Deletions cut 3 bases from V and 5 bases from J, with 10 bases between. The CDR3 has 13 residues. This chain's CDR3 is CASSPAGGETQYF. The DNA of the CDR3 is TGTGCCAGCTCACCGGCTGGGGGGGAGACCCAGTACTTC.

V usage is TRBV11-2 and J usage is TRBJ1-1, with no clear D. The CDR3 runs 14 residues. V lost 5 bases and J lost 6, with 16 bases in between. Germline CDR1 SGHAT, CDR2 FQNNGV. The CDR3 nucleotides read TGTGCCAGCAGCCAAAGGGTAGCGGCTTCTGAAGCTTTCTTT. Its protein product is CASSQRVAASEAFF.